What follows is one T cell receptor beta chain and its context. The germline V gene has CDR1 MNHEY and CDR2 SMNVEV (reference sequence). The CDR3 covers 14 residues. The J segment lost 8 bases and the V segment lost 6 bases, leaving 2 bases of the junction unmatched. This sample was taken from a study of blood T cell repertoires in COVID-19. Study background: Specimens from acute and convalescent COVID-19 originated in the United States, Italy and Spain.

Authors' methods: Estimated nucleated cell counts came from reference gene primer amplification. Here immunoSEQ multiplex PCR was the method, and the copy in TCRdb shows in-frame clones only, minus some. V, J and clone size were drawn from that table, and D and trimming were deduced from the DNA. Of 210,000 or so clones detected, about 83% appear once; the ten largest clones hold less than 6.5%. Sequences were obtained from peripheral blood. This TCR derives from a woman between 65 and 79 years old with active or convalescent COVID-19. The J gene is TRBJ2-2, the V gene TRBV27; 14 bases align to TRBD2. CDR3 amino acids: CASRGLAGAGELFF. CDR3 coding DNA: TGTGCCAGCAGGGGACTAGCGGGAGCTGGGGAGCTGTTTTTT.